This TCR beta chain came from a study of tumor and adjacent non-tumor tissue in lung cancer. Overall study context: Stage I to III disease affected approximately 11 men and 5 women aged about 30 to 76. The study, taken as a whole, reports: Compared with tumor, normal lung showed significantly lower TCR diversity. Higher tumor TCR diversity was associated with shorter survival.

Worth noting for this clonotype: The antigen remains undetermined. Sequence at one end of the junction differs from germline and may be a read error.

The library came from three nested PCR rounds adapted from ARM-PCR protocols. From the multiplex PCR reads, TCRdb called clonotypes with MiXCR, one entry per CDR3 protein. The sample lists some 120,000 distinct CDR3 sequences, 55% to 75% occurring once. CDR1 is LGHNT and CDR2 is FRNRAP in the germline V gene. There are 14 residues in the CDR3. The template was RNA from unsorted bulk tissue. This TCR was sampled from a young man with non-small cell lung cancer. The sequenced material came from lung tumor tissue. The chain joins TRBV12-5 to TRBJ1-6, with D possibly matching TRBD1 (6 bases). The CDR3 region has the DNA TGTGCTAGTGGTTTGAGTACAGGGTCTGGGGTCCTCTACTTT. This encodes CASGLSTGSGVLYF.